This record covers a single T cell receptor (beta chain). Different DNA sequences within this sample yield the same CDR3. The protocol was immunoSEQ multiplex PCR, while the TCRdb copy is restricted to in-frame clones and leaves out a portion. Of about 250,000 clones listed, roughly 80% are singletons. The data were obtained in a study of blood T cell repertoires in COVID-19. Overall study: Samples taken during acute and convalescent COVID-19 were collected in the United States, Italy and Spain.

Germline V gene lookup returns CDR1 MDHEN and CDR2 SYDVKM. The V end lost 4 bases, the J end lost 2 bases, and 11 bases lay between the germline ends. This CDR3 has 14 residues. The genes are TRBV28 and TRBJ1-2; D gene ambiguous. The sequence derives from a man aged 50-59 years with active or convalescent COVID-19. The material sequenced was peripheral blood. CDR3 residues: CASSYRGGNYGYTF. In DNA, the CDR3 is TGTGCCAGCAGTTATCGGGGAGGGAACTATGGCTACACCTTC.